The rows below give T cell receptor beta chains drawn from one sample of a study of shared clonotypes between healthy human individuals. Some clones are missing from TCRdb's copy, which holds only in-frame ones; the method was immunoSEQ multiplex PCR. The sample lists fewer than 3 million clones, around 93% seen once, with approximately 0.39% in the top ten. Sequenced sample: naive CD4+ T cells from PBMCs. These receptors originate from a man aged 18-30 years in good health. Some clones in this sample may be carry-over from other donors' samples. The CDR3 runs from the conserved cysteine through the conserved F or W. The D gene is left open where the match is weak. The listing skips clone size in some rows; elsewhere it reads once, few, many or a size class.

j_gene | v_gene | len | abundance | d_gene | CDR3nt | CDR3aa
TRBJ1-1 | TRBV7-9 | 16 | . | TRBD1 | TGTGCCAGCAGCCCGACAGGGGCAAGCCGGGGGACTGAAGCTTTCTTT | CASSPTGASRGTEAFF
TRBJ2-3 | TRBV9 | 14 | . | . | TGTGCCAGCAGCGTCGACGTTCTCACAGATACGCAGTATTTT | CASSVDVLTDTQYF
TRBJ2-7 | TRBV28 | 18 | . | TRBD2 | TGTGCCAGCAGTCGCGGACTAGCGGGAGAGAAGGGAGGCAGGGAGCAGTACTTC | CASSRGLAGEKGGREQYF
TRBJ1-1 | TRBV5-1 | 14 | . | . | TGCGCCAGCAGCTTGGTTGGAGGGAACACTGAAGCTTTCTTT | CASSLVGGNTEAFF
TRBJ2-7 | TRBV5-1 | 15 | . | TRBD2 | TGCGCCAGCAGCCCGCTAGCGGGGCTTCCTCTCGAGCAGTACTTC | CASSPLAGLPLEQYF
TRBJ1-4 | TRBV28 | 14 | once | . | TGTGCCAGCAGTTCCCAGGGGACTAATGAAAAACTGTTTTTT | CASSSQGTNEKLFF
TRBJ1-2 | TRBV27 | 14 | . | . | TGTGCCAGCAGCCGAACAGGGTTCAACTATGGCTACACCTTC | CASSRTGFNYGYTF
TRBJ1-2 | TRBV30 | 12 | . | . | TGTGCCTGGAGTCAAAGGTTGAATGGCTACACCTTC | CAWSQRLNGYTF
TRBJ2-2 | TRBV7-3 | 15 | . | . | TGTGCCAGCAGCGTTAACCAGGCTGTAATCGGGGAGCTGTTTTTT | CASSVNQAVIGELFF
TRBJ1-4 | TRBV27 | 14 | . | . | TGTGCCAGCAGGCCGGGACGGAGTAATGAAAAACTGTTTTTT | CASRPGRSNEKLFF
TRBJ1-5 | TRBV28 | 18 | . | TRBD1 | TGTGCCAGTAGTGTACCCTGGGACAGCCTGTATAGCAATCAGCCCCAGCATTTT | CASSVPWDSLYSNQPQHF
TRBJ2-7 | TRBV27 | 14 | . | . | TGTGCCAGCAGTCTATGGGACAAGCGCGGCGAGCAGTACTTC | CASSLWDKRGEQYF
TRBJ1-1 | TRBV28 | 12 | . | . | TGTGCCAGCAGGCTAAGGAACACTGAAGCTTTCTTT | CASRLRNTEAFF
TRBJ1-4 | TRBV6-1 | 16 | . | . | TGTGCCAGCAGTGAAGGGCGGGGGGAGGTGAATGAAAAACTGTTTTTT | CASSEGRGEVNEKLFF
TRBJ2-3 | TRBV2 | 15 | . | . | TGTGCCAGCAGTGAACAGGGATGGGACACAGATACGCAGTATTTT | CASSEQGWDTDTQYF
TRBJ2-7 | TRBV2 | 16 | . | TRBD2 | TGTGCCAGCAGTGAAAACCTAGCGGGAGTACACTACGAGCAGTACTTC | CASSENLAGVHYEQYF
TRBJ2-1 | TRBV30 | 15 | . | TRBD2 | TGTGCCTGGAGTCCCGGGACTAGCGGGAGCGATGAGCAGTTCTTC | CAWSPGTSGSDEQFF
TRBJ2-3 | TRBV28 | 15 | . | TRBD2 | TGTGCCAGCAGTCTCCTAGCGGGAGAAGAGCGTACGCAGTATTTT | CASSLLAGEERTQYF
TRBJ1-3 | TRBV6-6 | 14 | . | . | TGTGCCAGCAGTAAGCGTAGCTCTGGAAACACCATATATTTT | CASSKRSSGNTIYF
TRBJ1-1 | TRBV4-1 | 16 | . | . | TGCGCCAGCAGCATAACGGGAAGGGACCCGAACACTGAAGCTTTCTTT | CASSITGRDPNTEAFF
TRBJ2-4 | TRBV7-2 | 15 | once | . | TGTGCCAGCAGCTTAGGTAGCGCCTGGAAAAACATTCAGTACTTC | CASSLGSAWKNIQYF
TRBJ2-1 | TRBV2 | 16 | . | TRBD2 | TGTGCCAGCACCCTTCGGGGGACTAGCAGTTACAATGAGCAGTTCTTC | CASTLRGTSSYNEQFF
TRBJ2-2 | TRBV7-3 | 13 | few | . | TGTGCCAGCAGCTTACTTCTCGGCGGGGAGCTGTTTTTT | CASSLLLGGELFF
TRBJ2-3 | TRBV18 | 14 | . | TRBD1 | TGTGCCAGCTCACCGGACAGGGTAGCAGATACGCAGTATTTT | CASSPDRVADTQYF
TRBJ2-7 | TRBV10-3 | 14 | . | TRBD2 | TGTGCCATCAGTGAAATAAGCGGGAGTGGTCGGCAGTACTTC | CAISEISGSGRQYF
TRBJ2-3 | TRBV2 | 15 | . | . | TGTGCCAGCAGTGAGGGGGGGGCCTTGTCAGATACGCAGTATTTT | CASSEGGALSDTQYF
TRBJ1-2 | TRBV7-2 | 16 | . | TRBD1 | TGTGCCAGCAGCTCGAACAGGGGGCGGGGAGTCTATGGCTACACCTTC | CASSSNRGRGVYGYTF
TRBJ1-2 | TRBV13 | 14 | . | . | TGTGCCAGCAGCTTACTCCGGGGGGTAGGAGGCTACACCTTC | CASSLLRGVGGYTF
TRBJ2-2 | TRBV27 | 15 | . | TRBD2 | TGTGCCAGCAGCCAACGAGCGGGAGGTACCGGGGAGCTGTTTTTT | CASSQRAGGTGELFF
TRBJ2-1 | TRBV5-1 | 15 | . | TRBD1 | TGCGCCAGCAGCTTCTGGACAGGGCCGGTGCCCGAGCAGTTCTTC | CASSFWTGPVPEQFF
TRBJ2-7 | TRBV27 | 14 | . | . | TGTGCCAGCAGGCGGGCTAGCGCGGCCTACGAGCAGTACTTC | CASRRASAAYEQYF
TRBJ1-3 | TRBV28 | 13 | . | . | TGTGCCAGCAGTTTGGATTCTGGAAACACCATATATTTT | CASSLDSGNTIYF